The 12 T cell receptor beta chains listed next were all sequenced from one sample in a study of shared clonotypes between healthy human individuals. Measured with immunoSEQ multiplex PCR; TCRdb has only the in-frame clones, and not every one. The table has about 1.1 million clones, approximately 75% seen once. Sequencing input: memory CD4+ T cells from PBMCs. Subset specified: CD45RA-negative fraction. The receptors were sampled from a man aged 18 to 30 in good health. Some clones in this sample may be carry-over from other donors' samples.

Of note for this clone: This likely traces to a read error, being one base from a far larger clone. The V and J genes are TRBV11-3 and TRBJ2-3; D ambiguous. Between the trimmed V and J ends, which lost 4 bases and 3 bases, there was a span of 2 bases. The CDR3 extends over 11 amino acids. Germline assignment: CDR1 SGHNT and CDR2 YENEEA. The CDR3 here is CASSSTDTQYF. The CDR3 DNA follows: TGTGCCAGCAGCTCAACAGATACGCAGTATTTT.

As concerns this clone: Distinct nucleotide sequences in the sample also encode this CDR3. The chain carries TRBV10-3 and TRBJ2-5, with D perhaps matching TRBD1 (5 bases). Germline V lookup: CDR1 ENHRY, CDR2 SYGVKD. V was cut by 0 bases and J by 4 bases, with 6 bases left in between. The CDR3 length is 13 residues. CDR3 coding DNA: TGTGCCATCAGTGAGTCGGGGCGAGAGACCCAGTACTTC. Its protein is CAISESGRETQYF.

The rearrangement uses TRBV6-6 and TRBJ2-7, with 11 nucleotides matching TRBD2. The CDR3 contains 13 residues. The germline CDR1 and CDR2 sequences are MNHNY and SVGAGI (reference sequence). After removal of 9 bases from V and 7 bases from J, the junction contained 8 bases not matched to a gene. In DNA, the CDR3 is TGTGCCAGAATAGCGGGAGGGCCGGGGGAGCAGTACTTC. This gives the protein CARIAGGPGEQYF.

The CDR3 loop is CSVNTGAGANVLTF. Written as DNA, the CDR3 is TGCAGCGTAAATACAGGTGCTGGGGCCAACGTCCTGACTTTC. The genes are TRBV29-1 and TRBJ2-6, with a possible D match to TRBD1 (5 bases). V dropped 6 bases and J dropped 2 bases, with 11 bases sitting between them. Germline V gene lookup returns CDR1 SQVTM and CDR2 ANQGSEA. CDR3 length: 14 residues.

This sequence joins TRBV5-6 and TRBJ1-1; a weak D match, TRBD1 (6 bases). CDR1 is SGHDT and CDR2 is YYEEEE in the germline V gene. V lost 4 bases to trimming and J lost 4 bases, with 14 bases between them. CDR3 length: 14 residues. CDR3 sequence (DNA): TGTGCCAGCAGCCCAGGGGCGTGGGGCACTGAAGCTTTCTTT. Protein sequence: CASSPGAWGTEAFF.

The V gene is TRBV2, the J gene TRBJ2-2; the D gene is possibly TRBD1 (5 bases). The germline gives CDR1 SNHLY, CDR2 FYNNEI. V lost 6 bases and J lost 1, with 9 bases in between. There are 14 residues in the CDR3. This CDR3 is CASRFDRNTGELFF. The CDR3 region has the DNA TGTGCCAGCAGATTTGACAGGAACACCGGGGAGCTGTTTTTT.

Only one count was recorded for this clone. V usage is TRBV5-4 and J usage is TRBJ2-5; the D is unclear. From germline, CDR1 is SGHNT and CDR2 YYREEE (reference sequence). CDR3 length: 13 residues. The V and J ends lost 0 bases and 2 bases respectively, with 5 bases between them. CDR3: CASSLAAQETQYF. For the CDR3, the DNA is TGTGCCAGCAGCTTGGCCGCTCAAGAGACCCAGTACTTC.

This chain links TRBV5-4 with TRBJ2-7; TRBD2 aligns across 7 bases. The CDR3 contains 17 residues. Germline CDR1 and CDR2: SGHNT and YYREEE (reference sequence). V was pared by 4 bases and J by 2 bases, with 15 bases of the junction left unmatched. Written as DNA, the CDR3 is TGTGCCAGCAGCCCGCCCCTAGATAGCGGGCGGACCTACGAGCAGTACTTC. The encoded protein is CASSPPLDSGRTYEQYF.

The chain joins TRBV5-4 to TRBJ2-1; possibly TRBD1 or TRBD2 for D (5 bases each). The CDR3 covers 17 residues. Trimming left V 4 bases short and J 3 bases short, with 20 bases between. The V gene's germline CDR1 is SGHNT and CDR2 YYREEE (reference sequence). CDR3 DNA: TGTGCCAGCAGCCAACCGGGACGGGGAAGAAACTACAATGAGCAGTTCTTC. Protein sequence: CASSQPGRGRNYNEQFF.

With regard to this clone: Other DNA sequences in this specimen translate into the identical CDR3. The chain is built from TRBV10-3 and TRBJ2-1, with 12 positions matching TRBD2. The CDR3 has 18 residues. After removal of 6 bases from V and 4 bases from J, the junction contained 13 bases not matched to a gene. The germline V gene has CDR1 ENHRY and CDR2 SYGVKD. CDR3 residues: CAISSTSGRSEIYNEQFF. The CDR3 DNA is TGTGCCATCAGCTCTACTAGCGGGAGGTCCGAAATTTACAATGAGCAGTTCTTC.

The V call is TRBV18, the J call TRBJ1-3; tentative D call: TRBD1 (6 bases). This CDR3 has 16 amino acids. Germline V gene lookup returns CDR1 KGHSH and CDR2 LQKENI. Trimming took 3 bases from V and 2 from J, leaving 14 bases between them. The CDR3 sequence: CASSPTGSQAGNTIYF. In DNA form, the CDR3 reads TGTGCCAGCTCACCGACAGGATCTCAAGCTGGAAACACCATATATTTT.

The chain employs TRBV5-6 and TRBJ2-3, with D possibly TRBD2 on 5 matching bases. Germline lookup yields CDR1 SGHDT and CDR2 YYEEEE. Deletions cut 7 bases from V and 5 bases from J, with 11 bases between. This CDR3 has 12 residues. The CDR3: CASPLREDTQYF. CDR3 nucleotides: TGTGCCAGCCCCCTCCGGGAAGATACGCAGTATTTT.